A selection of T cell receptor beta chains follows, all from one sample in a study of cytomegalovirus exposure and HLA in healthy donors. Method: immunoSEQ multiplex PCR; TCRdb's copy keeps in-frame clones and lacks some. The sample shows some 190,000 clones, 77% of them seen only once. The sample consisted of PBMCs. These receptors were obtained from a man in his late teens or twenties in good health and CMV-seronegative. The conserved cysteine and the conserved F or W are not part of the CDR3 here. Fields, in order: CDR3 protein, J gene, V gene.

ASSLIDNYEQY	TRBJ2-7	TRBV7-9
ASSLVGLAGGSSSYEQY	TRBJ2-7	TRBV5-1
SVNQGMGAF	TRBJ1-1	TRBV29-1
ASSQDGGRQGNIQY	TRBJ2-4	TRBV4-3
ASSLGQGARGNTIY	TRBJ1-3	TRBV7-2
ASSLIGYTGGRGTEAF	TRBJ1-1	TRBV11-2
ASTDPRGLGLYEQY	TRBJ2-7	TRBV19
ASKSSGYTDTQY	TRBJ2-3	TRBV7-9
ASSRTGDTEAF	TRBJ1-1	TRBV7-9
ASSKGQTYEQY	TRBJ2-7	TRBV6-5
ASSLIGSRANEKLF	TRBJ1-4	TRBV27
ASSEERGGRLSGNTIY	TRBJ1-3	TRBV2
ASSLVAGGLSYNEQF	TRBJ2-1	TRBV5-1
ASGRSGGSWEQY	TRBJ2-7	TRBV19
ASRDVFGVEQF	TRBJ2-1	TRBV6-1
ASSLVRERYHEQF	TRBJ2-1	TRBV11-2
ASSPGGSPQPQH	TRBJ1-5	TRBV2
ASSTGHLNQPQH	TRBJ1-5	TRBV19
ASVPGQGNTEAF	TRBJ1-1	TRBV4-1
ASSEWARESTDTQY	TRBJ2-3	TRBV6-1
ASSLLAGVTDTQY	TRBJ2-3	TRBV27
ASSHRGSYT	TRBJ1-2	TRBV23-1
ASSASGLDYNEQF	TRBJ2-1	TRBV9
ASSRSDRGSGQPQH	TRBJ1-5	TRBV21-1